Listed below are T cell receptor beta chains from one sample, sequenced in a study of vaccination and CD4 T cells after COVID-19. These TCRs' antigens remain unknown. TCRdb recomputed calls from the PCR reads with MiXCR, one row per CDR3 protein. The sample lists 6,500 to 10,000 distinct CDR3 sequences, about 63% occurring once. The sample comprised CD4+ T cells from blood, cultured in vitro. These receptors originate from a human donor who had recovered from COVID-19. Each CDR3 is given with its conserved first and last residue. Fields, in order: CDR3 length, V gene, J gene, CDR3 protein.

15	TRBV7-9	TRBJ2-5	CASSLAGTSGETQYF
16	TRBV7-2	TRBJ2-5	CASSLYTGSGQETQYF
15	TRBV5-4	TRBJ1-2	CASSGPGQGASGYTF
16	TRBV4-1	TRBJ1-6	CASSQVGTEINSPLHF
14	TRBV20-1	TRBJ1-5	CSALGQGRDQPQHF
14	TRBV6-1	TRBJ2-3	CASSERYSGDTQYF
16	TRBV28	TRBJ1-1	CASSFERGRWDTEAFF
15	TRBV9	TRBJ1-5	CASSPSGGGHQPQHF
13	TRBV7-3	TRBJ1-1	CASSSQRNTEAFF
16	TRBV20-1	TRBJ2-5	CSARDSGRSVEETQYF
18	TRBV12-3/TRBV12-4	TRBJ2-1	CASRNRGSSLAGLNEQFF
15	TRBV10-3	TRBJ1-3	CAISGSLTGGNTIYF
14	TRBV24-1	TRBJ1-2	CATSEPRDSSGYTF
16	TRBV24-1	TRBJ2-5	CATSDWGLGKEETQYF
12	TRBV6-2/TRBV6-3	TRBJ2-7	CASSYGQAEQYF
17	TRBV7-2	TRBJ1-6	CASSLTGGGQINSPLHF
17	TRBV28	TRBJ1-1	CASRPGQGRAMNTEAFF
13	TRBV6-1	TRBJ2-3	CASIRAYTDTQYF
15	TRBV5-1	TRBJ1-2	CASSYEGQGADGYTF
14	TRBV19	TRBJ1-5	CASSITGGAEPQHF
15	TRBV5-1	TRBJ2-3	CASSSRQGVVDTQYF
15	TRBV12-3/TRBV12-4	TRBJ1-5	CASSLGVGSNQPQHF
15	TRBV6-2/TRBV6-3	TRBJ1-5	CASSSTGTSNQPQHF
14	TRBV27	TRBJ1-1	CASSSLEPNTEAFF
14	TRBV7-9	TRBJ1-1	CASSPTEMNTEAFF